This TCR beta chain was sequenced in a study of T cells in Graves' hyperthyroidism and ophthalmopathy. Study background: Peripheral blood specimens were obtained at initial diagnosis, prior to any treatment.

Study-level findings and limits: Ophthalmopathy was model-predicted a median roughly 6.2 months pre-onset. Stable hyperthyroidism was told apart from ophthalmopathy by a model built on 13 V-J features.

TCR beta CDR3 region amplification was performed from RNA transcripts. The TCR CDR3 first-round RT-PCR relied on the HTBI primer set. TCRdb redid the calling of the multiplex PCR reads with MiXCR, one entry per CDR3 protein. This table holds about 530,000 distinct CDR3 sequences, approximately 17% found once. Disease duration was under 3 months in the ophthalmopathy patients, who also had a Clinical Activity Score of at least 3 and a NOSPECS grade of at least 4. This clonotype showed up many times. Its antigen is as yet unknown. Sequences were obtained from blood. The clonotype originates from a woman aged 18 to 35 with Graves' ophthalmopathy.

CDR3 nucleotides: TGTGCCAGCAGCTTAGGGGGGTCAGGGAGGACTGAAGCTTTCTTT. It encodes CASSLGGSGRTEAFF. The genes are TRBV13 and TRBJ1-1, with TRBD1 as a possible D gene (5 bases). V lost 0 bases and J lost 5, with 13 bases in between. Per the germline V gene, CDR1 is PRHDT and CDR2 is FYEKMQ (reference sequence). The CDR3 is 15 residues long.